What follows are 16 T cell receptor beta chains derived from one specimen sequenced in a study of cytomegalovirus exposure and HLA in healthy donors. The PCR had 60 Vbeta and 13 Jbeta primers. Clones were read by immunoSEQ multiplex PCR, and TCRdb kept only the in-frame ones, dropping some. The sample comprises approximately 260,000 clones, 70% to 90% of which are singletons, and 2% to 2.5% rests with the top ten. Sequencing was carried out using PBMCs. All receptors derive from a woman in her thirties or forties in good health and CMV-seropositive.

The chain combines TRBV5-1 with TRBJ2-7, with a possible D match to TRBD2 (6 bases). Looked up from germline, CDR1 is SGHRS and CDR2 is YFSETQ. The CDR3 consists of 14 residues. Between the trimmed V and J ends, which lost 2 bases and 1 base, there was a span of 10 bases. The CDR3 region is CASSFGGSSYEQYF. The CDR3 nucleotides read TGCGCCAGCAGCTTCGGGGGTTCATCCTACGAGCAGTACTTC.

This chain connects TRBV5-1 to TRBJ2-5; D is possibly TRBD2 (6 bases). Trimming took 0 bases from V and 2 from J, leaving 8 bases between them. This CDR3 is 14 amino acids long. In germline, CDR1 is SGHRS, CDR2 YFSETQ. The CDR3 DNA reads TGCGCCAGCAGCTTGGGCCTAGCGCAAGAGACCCAGTACTTC. It is translated as CASSLGLAQETQYF.

The chain combines TRBV19 with TRBJ2-7; 8 nucleotides align to TRBD2. CDR1 and CDR2 from the germline V gene are LNHDA and SQIVND (reference sequence). This CDR3 contains 15 residues. Trimming at V came to 3 bases and at J to 4 bases, leaving 8 bases not matched to a gene. In DNA, the CDR3 is TGTGCCAGTAGTATGGTGGCGGGAGGCGAGTACGAGCAGTACTTC. As protein: CASSMVAGGEYEQYF.

The chain uses TRBV5-6 and TRBJ2-2, with D perhaps matching TRBD1 (5 bases). The ends were cut back, 2 bases at V and 4 bases at J, with 15 bases in the middle. The CDR3 sequence is 16 residues long. CDR1 and CDR2 (germline): SGHDT, YYEEEE. CDR3: CASSLVGQGVTGELFF. The CDR3 region has the DNA TGTGCCAGCAGCTTAGTTGGGCAGGGTGTCACCGGGGAGCTGTTTTTT.

The chain joins TRBV28 to TRBJ2-5, with 9 bases matching TRBD1. Looked up from germline, CDR1 is MDHEN and CDR2 is SYDVKM. The ends lost 5 bases at V and 3 bases at J; junction bases unmatched: 10. The CDR3 covers 16 residues. The CDR3 reads CASSLDGTGSEETQYF. CDR3 nucleotide sequence: TGTGCCAGCAGTCTCGACGGGACAGGGAGTGAAGAGACCCAGTACTTC.

This clone was seen once. This chain uses TRBV6-5 with TRBJ1-2, with 9 positions matching TRBD1. With 0 bases clipped from V and 7 bases from J, the junction kept 0 bases outside the gene matches. The germline gives CDR1 MNHEY, CDR2 SVGAGI. The CDR3 sequence is 13 residues long. In DNA form, the CDR3 reads TGTGCCAGCAGTTACTCGGGACAGGGTGGCTACACCTTC. It is translated as CASSYSGQGGYTF.

The chain links TRBV11-1 to TRBJ2-7; 8 bases fit TRBD2. Germline V CDR1 and CDR2: SGHAT, FQDESV (reference sequence). After removal of 3 bases from V and 2 bases from J, the junction contained 6 bases not matched to a gene. The length of the CDR3 is 15 residues. This chain's CDR3 is CASSFSLAETYEQYF. CDR3 DNA sequence: TGTGCCAGCAGCTTTTCACTAGCGGAGACCTACGAGCAGTACTTC.

The sample holds one count of this clone. The chain joins TRBV27 to TRBJ2-3; 8 positions match TRBD2. The germline V gene encodes CDR1 MNHEY and CDR2 SMNVEV (reference sequence). There are 18 residues in the CDR3. The V and J ends lost 6 bases and 2 bases, in that order; junction bases with no gene match: 16. The CDR3 DNA reads as TGTGCCAGCAGAGGCAGGGAAATCGCGGGAGGACTCACAGATACGCAGTATTTT. Its translation is CASRGREIAGGLTDTQYF.

The chain is built from TRBV28 and TRBJ2-1, with D tentatively TRBD2 (6 bases). The CDR3 has 14 residues. V was clipped by 1 base and J by 6 bases, with 10 bases between them. CDR1 and CDR2 from the germline V gene are MDHEN and SYDVKM. In DNA form, the CDR3 reads TGTGCCAGCAGTTTATCCGGGACTTTCAATGAGCAGTTCTTC. Translating it yields CASSLSGTFNEQFF. The entire variable domain, with the rest obtained from reference TRBV28 and TRBJ2-1, is as follows: DVKVTQSSRYLVKRTGEKVFLECVQDMDHENMFWYRQDPGLGLRLIYFSYDVKMKEKGDIPEGYSVSREKKERFSLILESASTNQTSMYLCASSLSGTFNEQFFGPGTRLTVL.

This rearrangement joins TRBV19 to TRBJ1-2, with D possibly TRBD1 on 5 matching bases. Trimming left V 3 bases short and J 7 bases short, with 9 bases between. The CDR3 loop spans 12 amino acids. CDR1 and CDR2 from the germline V gene are LNHDA and SQIVND (reference sequence). The CDR3 here is CASSMNRLGYTF. DNA for the CDR3: TGTGCCAGTAGTATGAACAGGCTTGGCTACACCTTC.

The chain uses TRBV7-9 and TRBJ2-5; D is uncertain. The CDR3 is made up of 12 amino acids. V gave up 3 bases and J gave up 7 bases, with 9 bases separating them. Per the germline V gene, CDR1 is SEHNR and CDR2 is FQNEAQ (reference sequence). The CDR3 here is CASSFDFVTQYF. CDR3 nucleotide sequence: TGTGCCAGCAGCTTTGACTTCGTGACCCAGTACTTC.

V gene TRBV9 combines with J gene TRBJ2-7; no clear D gene. CDR1 SGDLS and CDR2 YYNGEE come from the germline V gene. The CDR3 consists of 14 residues. Trimming removed 6 bases from V and 2 bases from J, with 15 bases in between. CDR3 sequence: CASTPGDSAYEQYF. The DNA for the CDR3 is TGTGCCAGCACCCCCGGAGACTCAGCCTACGAGCAGTACTTC.

The rearrangement joins TRBV19 to TRBJ1-4, with TRBD1 identical over 8 bases. Germline lookup yields CDR1 LNHDA and CDR2 SQIVND (reference sequence). The CDR3 sequence is 15 residues long. V lost 4 bases and J lost 8; bases outside the gene matches: 9. CDR3 DNA sequence: TGTGCCAGTAGTACCGGGGACAGGCTTCTGGAAAAACTGTTTTTT. Translation: CASSTGDRLLEKLFF.

The rearrangement uses TRBV4-3 and TRBJ2-1; 7 bases line up with TRBD1. After removal of 4 bases from V and 8 bases from J, the junction contained 5 bases not matched to a gene. The CDR3 spans 13 residues. The germline V gene encodes CDR1 LGHNA and CDR2 YSLEER. CDR3 sequence: CASSPRQGYEQFF. For the CDR3, the DNA is TGCGCCAGCAGCCCTCGACAGGGCTATGAGCAGTTCTTC.

The table lists this clone with a few counts. The chain has TRBV7-2 and TRBJ2-2; 7 nucleotides align to TRBD2. With V trimmed by 4 bases and J by 7 bases, 15 bases remained unmatched. This CDR3 has 17 amino acids. Germline loops: CDR1 SGHTA, CDR2 FQGNSA. The CDR3 here is CASSSRSGARHGGELFF. CDR3 DNA: TGTGCCAGCAGCTCCCGGAGCGGGGCTCGGCATGGCGGGGAGCTGTTTTTT.

V is TRBV2 and J is TRBJ2-7; maybe TRBD1 (5 bases). This CDR3 contains 14 residues. The germline CDR1 and CDR2 sequences are SNHLY and FYNNEI. V was shortened by 9 bases and J by 5 bases, with 20 bases between the two germline ends. CDR3 nucleotide sequence: TGTGCCAGGGGGCCCCCCCCAGCCTACAACGAGCAGTACTTC. Its protein is CARGPPPAYNEQYF.